Presented here are 7 T cell receptor beta chains from one specimen sequenced in a study of naive and memory T cell subsets. Two oligonucleotides, mixed equimolar, formed the beta constant-region primer covering TRBC1 and TRBC2. Ligated cDNA was amplified by four rounds of PCR with nested alpha and beta constant-region primers and SP2. One entry per CDR3 protein, called by TCRdb with MiXCR from the UMI-ligation and nested PCR reads. This sample has tens of thousands of distinct CDR3 sequences, with 7% to 10% found just once. Input material: central memory CD8+ T cells from blood. The receptors were sampled from a human donor in good health.

This clonotype was found many times. The chain employs TRBV15 and TRBJ2-7; 9 bases are shared with TRBD1. V was pared by 9 bases and J by 4 bases, with 10 bases of the junction left unmatched. The CDR3 contains 14 residues. Germline CDR1 LNHNV, CDR2 YYDKDF (reference sequence). CDR3 amino acids: CATGLGTGSYEQYF. For the CDR3, the DNA is TGTGCCACTGGTCTCGGGACAGGGTCTTACGAGCAGTACTTC.

This clonotype was observed a few times. V and J are TRBV29-1 and TRBJ2-7; D is unresolved. CDR1 and CDR2 (germline): SQVTM, ANQGSEA. The CDR3 has 10 amino acids. Trimming took 4 bases from V and 5 from J, leaving 6 bases between them. In DNA, the CDR3 is TGCAGCGTTGGGCAGGACGAGCAGTACTTC. It yields the protein CSVGQDEQYF.

Regarding this clonotype: This may stem from a read error, because a much larger clone lies one nucleotide away. V usage is TRBV20-1 and J usage is TRBJ2-2; tentative D call: TRBD2 (7 bases). CDR1 and CDR2 (germline): DFQATT, SNEGSKA (reference sequence). CDR3 size: 14 residues. The CDR3 sequence: CSARDQRDTGELSF. CDR3 sequence (DNA): TGCAGTGCTAGAGATCAGCGGGACACCGGGGAGCTGTCTTTT.

This chain uses TRBV27 with TRBJ2-5, with TRBD2 identical over 11 bases. CDR1 is MNHEY and CDR2 is SMNVEV in the germline V gene (reference sequence). The CDR3 spans 15 residues. The V gene end was trimmed by 5 bases and the J gene end by 6 bases; junction bases not matched to a gene: 8. In DNA, the CDR3 is TGTGCCAGCAGTAGACTAGCGGGAATGAGAAAGACCCAGTACTTC. This sequence encodes CASSRLAGMRKTQYF.

This clonotype came up many times. The V gene is TRBV28, the J gene TRBJ2-3; TRBD2 might be the D (6 bases). Germline CDR1 and CDR2: MDHEN and SYDVKM. Trimming removed 3 bases from V and 1 base from J, with 8 bases in between. The CDR3 contains 14 residues. This CDR3 reads CASSFVAGTDTQYF. CDR3 nucleotide sequence: TGTGCCAGCAGTTTCGTAGCGGGCACAGATACGCAGTATTTT.

This clonotype came up many times. V usage is TRBV20-1 and J usage is TRBJ1-1; 8 nucleotides agree with TRBD1. Trimming at V came to 3 bases and at J to 0 bases, leaving 15 bases not matched to a gene. This CDR3 has 18 amino acids. Germline V gives CDR1 DFQATT, CDR2 SNEGSKA (reference sequence). CDR3 nucleotide sequence: TGCAGTGCTAGCGTAGTGATGGGACAGGCGAACATGAACACTGAAGCTTTCTTT. This translates into CSASVVMGQANMNTEAFF.

This clonotype was observed at least ten times. V is TRBV20-1 and J is TRBJ2-7; weak D call: TRBD1 (6 bases). V was cut by 3 bases and J by 5 bases, with 11 bases left in between. There are 12 residues in the CDR3. Germline V gene lookup returns CDR1 DFQATT and CDR2 SNEGSKA (reference sequence). CDR3 sequence: CSARYRENEQYF. The CDR3 DNA sequence: TGCAGTGCTAGGTACAGGGAGAACGAGCAGTACTTC.